This TCR beta chain was profiled in a study of blood T cell repertoires in COVID-19. Repertoires were generated with immunoSEQ multiplex PCR, while TCRdb's copy carries only in-frame clones and drops some. This table holds over 30,000 clones, around 90% found once. V dropped 0 bases and J dropped 4 bases, with 9 bases sitting between them. The CDR3 spans 14 residues. Germline CDR1 and CDR2: SEHNR and FQNEAQ (reference sequence). The rearrangement uses TRBV7-9 and TRBJ2-5, with D unclear. Material: peripheral blood. The sequence derives from a human donor in a cohort sampled during active COVID-19. CDR3 amino acids: CASSLALTVETQYF. CDR3 DNA: TGTGCCAGCAGCTTAGCGCTAACGGTAGAGACCCAGTACTTC.